This T cell receptor beta chain was found in a study of PD-L1 blockade in urothelial cancer. Study-wide context: Each participant's history included 0 to 3 prior chemotherapy regimens.

This table comes from immunoSEQ multiplex PCR, and its TCRdb copy is limited to in-frame clones, with some not included. Here the sample spans 45,000 to 60,000 clones, 84% being singletons. The CDR3 is made up of 14 amino acids. Germline lookup yields CDR1 MDHEN and CDR2 SYDVKM. Trimming took 6 bases from V and 7 from J; bases not matched to a gene: 11. The input for sequencing was PBMCs, taken around atezolizumab (anti-PD-L1) treatment. This TCR was recovered from a man aged 35-49 years with urothelial cancer. The rearrangement uses TRBV28 and TRBJ1-2, with TRBD1 matching 7 bases. The CDR3 coding sequence is TGTGCCAGCAGCTACTCCACCGGGACAGCTGGCTACACCTTC. Its protein product is CASSYSTGTAGYTF.